This T cell receptor (beta chain) appears in the sequencing data of a study of shared clonotypes between healthy human individuals (dated by TCRdb to about 2020). Some background on the complete study: The cohort comprised a couple of women and three men aged 18 to 49 years. For each donor, CD4 naive and CD4 memory were each given three plates, CD8 naive was given two plates, and CD8 memory was given one plate. Blood TCR repertoires of roughly five healthy adults were deeply sequenced to estimate repertoire size and the extent of clonotype sharing between individuals. Different laboratories and diverse techniques were used to prepare libraries and sequence TCR repertoires, to increase sequencing depth and limit assay-specific biases. Each donor's leukapheresis produced roughly between roughly 0.85 and 10 billion PBMCs.

CD8 naive samples were obtained by positive selection for CCR7 among CD45RO-negative cells, yielding a CD45RA+CCR7+ population from which TemRA cells were excluded. Healthy HIV-negative adults with no recently reported acute infections or vaccinations were included as donors. Every donor was a Caucasian adult residing in Nashville, Tennessee, USA. Blood was collected by leukapheresis, and PBMCs were isolated by Ficoll-Histopaque density gradient centrifugation and then cryopreserved in liquid nitrogen vapor phase. Analytical flow cytometry was used to check the purity and quantity of each magnetically sorted T cell population. Each sorted fraction had its genomic DNA isolated and then quantified by UV absorbance on a Nanodrop 2000c. About this clone itself: Its antigen is not yet known. No base-level quality is on record; no much larger clone is a single base apart.

TCR CDR3 regions were amplified from genomic DNA by multiplex PCR using the deep immunoSEQ assay. Extracted genomic DNA from each cell subset was distributed evenly across all wells of several immunoSEQ 96-well plates, and each plate was treated as a replicate. For sorted subsets, 200 ng of genomic DNA, equivalent to some 30,000 T cell genomes, went into each replicate PCR. Purified libraries were quantified with a Qubit 3.0 fluorometer, sized on a Bioanalyzer 2100, and re-quantified with the KAPA Library Quantification kit. A separate single-read 150-cycle Illumina NextSeq 550 flow cell was used to sequence each immunoSEQ 96-well plate. For the original study's pipeline: The immunoSEQ output contained only junctional sequences without quality scores, so filtering could not match that applied to full-length reads. Sequences were annotated with PyIR, a Python wrapper for IgBLAST v1.9, using IMGT germline references to assign V/J genes and CDR3. Reads with weak V/J assignments (E-value above 1e-6), missing CDR3, stop codons, out-of-frame junctions, or ambiguous translated residues were removed. A V3J clonotype was defined by an identical inferred V gene, J gene, and CDR3 amino acid sequence. The percentage overlap between two repertoires was calculated by dividing the number of shared unique clonotypes by the size of the smaller repertoire. Repertoire richness was assessed with RTK rarefaction, the Chao1 estimator, and Recon v2.1 estimates of unobserved clonotypes. Generation probabilities were computed with OLGA for all TCRbeta clonotypes obtained by the gDNA method from a handful of donors. TCRdb limited this immuneACCESS table to in-frame rearrangements with V and J called. A share of clones is missing; checked studies link under half to unresolved V genes, and the rest is unexplained. That table gives V, J and clone size, and the DNA gave D and trimming. Here the sample has about 2.2 million clones; 85% to 95% occur a single time. The ten biggest clones cover roughly 1.7% of the sample.

Broad study findings and their caveats: Pairwise subsampling indicated that sequencing depth was expected to affect the degree of clonotype sharing among donors. The genetic and exposure-history diversity represented was limited by the small number of donors. Compared with non-shared clonotypes, the clonotypes found in all four sorted-subset donors had higher generation probabilities. Across a handful of donors, approximately 4.9% of naive CD4, approximately 4% of naive CD8, about 2% of memory CD4, and 0.4% of memory CD8 clonotypes were shared. Only blood was sampled, and tissue TCR repertoires likely differ from those in blood. Estimated clonotype richness was generally larger for naive than for memory subsets. Even with the large sequencing depth, rarefaction of the sorted-subset datasets indicated that sequencing was incomplete.

CDR1 and CDR2 are read off the germline V gene (reference sequence) as MNHEY and SMNVEV. The trim is 3 bases for V and 2 bases for J, with a gap of 12 bases between the germline ends. The CDR3 holds 15 amino acids from the cysteine to the phenylalanine. Just CDR3 DNA is preserved here, 45 bases in frame from base 1. The TCR sequence derives from a young man in good health. Some clones in this sample may be carry-over from other donors' samples. The sequenced sample consisted of naive CD8+ T cells from PBMCs. This specimen's cell subset or site label, per the study, means: CD45RA+CCR7+. The chain is made from TRBV27 and TRBJ2-3; a tentative D call is TRBD1 (6 bases match). The CDR3 reads as follows: CASSFARGSTDTQYF. The DNA reads TGTGCCAGCAGTTTCGCCAGGGGATCCACAGATACGCAGTATTTT.